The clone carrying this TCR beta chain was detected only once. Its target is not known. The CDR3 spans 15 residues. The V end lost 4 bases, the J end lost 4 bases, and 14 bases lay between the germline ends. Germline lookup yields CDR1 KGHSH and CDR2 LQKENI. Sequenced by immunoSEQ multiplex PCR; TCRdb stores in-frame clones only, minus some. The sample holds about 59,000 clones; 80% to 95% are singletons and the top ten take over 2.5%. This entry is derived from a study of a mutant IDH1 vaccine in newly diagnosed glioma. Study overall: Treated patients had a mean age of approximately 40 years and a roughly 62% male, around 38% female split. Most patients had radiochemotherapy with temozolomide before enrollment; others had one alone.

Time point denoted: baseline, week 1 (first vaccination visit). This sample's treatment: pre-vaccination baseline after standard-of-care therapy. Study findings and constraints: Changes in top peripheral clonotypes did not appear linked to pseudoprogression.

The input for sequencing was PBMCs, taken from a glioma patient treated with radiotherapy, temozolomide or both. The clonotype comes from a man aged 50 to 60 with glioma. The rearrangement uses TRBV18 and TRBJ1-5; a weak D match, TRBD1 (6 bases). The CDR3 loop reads CASSQDRSSNQPQHF. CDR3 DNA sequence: TGTGCCAGCTCACAAGACAGGAGTTCAAATCAGCCCCAGCATTTT.